Listed here are 19 T cell receptor beta chains from one sample, sequenced in a study of shared clonotypes between healthy human individuals. The table came from immunoSEQ multiplex PCR; TCRdb's copy has only in-frame clones and leaves some out. The sample lists roughly 500,000 clones, 90% to 97% occurring once. Sequencing input: naive CD4+ T cells sorted from blood. Subset indicated: CD45RA+ positively selected. The origin of the receptors is a woman in her twenties or thirties in good health.

The chain is built from TRBV10-3 and TRBJ2-1, with 9 bases that match TRBD2. The CDR3 sequence is 17 residues long. V was clipped by 2 bases and J by 2 bases; unmatched bases: 7. Germline CDR1 is ENHRY and CDR2 is SYGVKD. CDR3 in amino acids: CAISESLAGETYNEQFF. The CDR3 bases are TGTGCCATCAGTGAGAGCTTAGCGGGAGAGACCTACAATGAGCAGTTCTTC.

J is TRBJ2-1 and V is TRBV6-1; D might be TRBD2 (6 bases). Germline V lookup: CDR1 MNHNS, CDR2 SASEGT. This CDR3 has 16 amino acids. The V end lost 3 bases, the J end lost 9 bases, and 21 bases lay between the germline ends. The CDR3 DNA reads as TGTGCCAGCAGTGACTGGCGGGGCAGGGAGGTCGGTGAGCAGTTCTTC. Protein product: CASSDWRGREVGEQFF.

This clone was detected once. V and J are TRBV28 and TRBJ1-2; TRBD1 is a possible D gene (6 bases). This CDR3 has 13 amino acids. Germline V gene lookup returns CDR1 MDHEN and CDR2 SYDVKM. Trimming shortened V by 9 bases and J by 4 bases, and 15 bases separated the two germline ends. CDR3 region: CASNQGYGYGYTF. The CDR3 nucleotides are TGTGCCAGTAACCAGGGGTACGGCTATGGCTACACCTTC.

The V call is TRBV28, the J call TRBJ2-5; no definite D call. The CDR3 consists of 14 residues. V lost 5 bases and J lost 1, with 11 bases in between. Germline CDR1 and CDR2: MDHEN and SYDVKM. The CDR3 nucleotides are TGTGCCAGCAGTCCATCCGAAATCCAAGAGACCCAGTACTTC. This encodes CASSPSEIQETQYF.

This chain joins TRBV28 and TRBJ2-5; 10 bases line up with TRBD2. TRBJ2-7 explains the end of the DNA better; the J call may be wrong. Germline loops: CDR1 MDHEN, CDR2 SYDVKM. The CDR3 spans 18 residues. The CDR3 here is CASSPTPPSGRFPYEQYF. CDR3 nucleotide sequence: TGTGCCAGCAGTCCCACCCCCCCTAGCGGGAGATTTCCCTACGAGCAGTACTTC.

This clone was detected once. The chain links TRBV7-9 to TRBJ1-1; TRBD1 aligns across 7 bases. V lost 5 bases and J lost 1; bases outside the gene matches: 7. The germline gives CDR1 SEHNR, CDR2 FQNEAQ (reference sequence). This CDR3 region has 15 residues. For the CDR3, the DNA is TGTGCCAGCAGCCCCCAGACAGGGAAGAACACTGAAGCTTTCTTT. It yields the protein CASSPQTGKNTEAFF.

The chain links TRBV10-3 to TRBJ2-3; D is unresolved. With 7 bases removed from V and 2 bases from J, the gap between germline ends came to 16 bases. Germline V gives CDR1 ENHRY, CDR2 SYGVKD. There are 15 residues in the CDR3. CDR3 sequence (DNA): TGTGCCATCACCCTCTTACCCGGCCCCACAGATACGCAGTATTTT. It is translated as CAITLLPGPTDTQYF.

The chain uses TRBV7-2 and TRBJ2-7; 7 nucleotides match TRBD2. The CDR3 is 14 residues long. J lost 0 bases, V lost 5 bases, and 4 bases had no gene match. Germline assignment: CDR1 SGHTA and CDR2 FQGNSA. In DNA, the CDR3 is TGTGCCAGCAGCAAACAGCGGGACTCCTACGAGCAGTACTTC. Its protein is CASSKQRDSYEQYF.

CDR3 amino acids: CASSAKRAGSEAFF. In DNA, the CDR3 is TGTGCCAGCAGTGCGAAAAGGGCTGGGTCTGAAGCTTTCTTT. The chain uses TRBV2 and TRBJ1-1; no clear D. Germline CDR1 and CDR2: SNHLY and FYNNEI. CDR3 length: 14 residues. V shed 4 bases and J shed 6 bases, with 15 bases lying between them.

In regard to this clone: The same CDR3 is also encoded by other DNA sequences in this sample. The chain has TRBV28 and TRBJ1-1; D possibly corresponds to TRBD1 (6 bases). CDR1 is MDHEN and CDR2 is SYDVKM in the germline V gene. V lost 5 bases and J lost 6, with 10 bases in between. There are 12 residues in the CDR3. The DNA for the CDR3 is TGTGCCAGCAGTCAACAGGGCGCTGAAGCTTTCTTT. It specifies CASSQQGAEAFF.

The J gene is TRBJ2-7, the V gene TRBV2, with D unresolved. CDR1 SNHLY and CDR2 FYNNEI come from the germline V gene. This CDR3 has 12 residues. V lost 5 bases and J lost 4, with 9 bases in between. The CDR3 DNA follows: TGTGCCAGCAGTTTGGAGCAGTACGAGCAGTACTTC. Its translation is CASSLEQYEQYF.

The V and J genes are TRBV6-1 and TRBJ2-4; perhaps D is TRBD1 or TRBD2 (5 bases each). The V gene's germline CDR1 is MNHNS and CDR2 SASEGT. This CDR3 contains 17 residues. V lost 3 bases and J 0 bases, leaving 15 bases between the germline ends. The CDR3 nucleotides read TGTGCCAGCAGTGAGTCCGGGACGGTTCTAGCCAAAAACATTCAGTACTTC. Its protein is CASSESGTVLAKNIQYF.

CDR3 amino acids: CASRRTVQGEQYF. As DNA, the CDR3 is TGTGCCAGCAGACGGACAGTCCAGGGCGAGCAGTACTTC. The chain recombines TRBV2 with TRBJ2-7; D may be TRBD1 (6 bases). The V gene lost 6 bases and the J gene lost 6 bases, with 15 bases spanning the gap. This CDR3 has 13 residues. Germline CDR1 SNHLY, CDR2 FYNNEI.

The genes are TRBV11-2 and TRBJ1-3; maybe TRBD1 (6 bases). The germline V and J ends were trimmed by 7 bases and 5 bases, with 27 bases remaining between them. The CDR3 spans 18 residues. Germline V CDR1 and CDR2: SGHAT, FQNNGV. CDR3 nucleotides: TGTGCCAGCACCCTCGGGGGGGGCCCCACCGGGGAAAGAAACACCATATATTTT. Its protein product is CASTLGGGPTGERNTIYF.

The chain combines TRBV5-1 with TRBJ2-5; either TRBD1 or TRBD2 may fit D (5 bases each). Germline V lookup: CDR1 SGHRS, CDR2 YFSETQ. The CDR3 is 13 amino acids. The V end was cut by 4 bases, the J end by 4 bases, with 11 bases between. The CDR3 region has the DNA TGCGCCAGCAGCCCTGGGGGACGAGAGACCCAGTACTTC. Translation gives CASSPGGRETQYF. The full variable domain, completed using reference TRBV5-1 and TRBJ2-5, is KAGVTQTPRYLIKTRGQQVTLSCSPISGHRSVSWYQQTPGQGLQFLFEYFSETQRNKGNFPGRFSGRQFSNSRSEMNVSTLELGDSALYLCASSPGGRETQYFGPGTRLLVL.

This clone appeared a few times. This chain uses TRBV5-6 with TRBJ2-7, with 12 bases aligning to TRBD2. The J segment lost 0 bases and the V segment lost 4 bases, leaving 5 bases of the junction unmatched. Germline assignment: CDR1 SGHDT and CDR2 YYEEEE. The CDR3 is made up of 16 amino acids. CDR3 in amino acids: CASSTGTSGLSYEQYF. CDR3 DNA sequence: TGTGCCAGCAGCACAGGGACTAGCGGGCTCTCCTACGAGCAGTACTTC.

The rearrangement links TRBV5-5 to TRBJ2-7; D is possibly TRBD2 (6 bases). This CDR3 contains 13 residues. Looked up from germline, CDR1 is SGHKS and CDR2 is YYEKEE (reference sequence). V lost 6 bases and J lost 3, with 13 bases in between. The CDR3 reads CASILSGGYEQYF. As DNA, the CDR3 is TGTGCCAGCATCCTCTCCGGGGGCTACGAGCAGTACTTC. Drawing the rest from reference TRBV5-5 and TRBJ2-7, the complete variable domain is DAGVTQSPTHLIKTRGQQVTLRCSPISGHKSVSWYQQVLGQGPQFIFQYYEKEERGRGNFPDRFSARQFPNYSSELNVNALLLGDSALYLCASILSGGYEQYFGPGTRLTVT.

The rearrangement links TRBV28 to TRBJ1-5; TRBD1 is a possible D gene (5 bases). V lost 6 bases and J lost 8, with 20 bases in between. There are 15 residues in the CDR3. Germline values: CDR1 MDHEN, CDR2 SYDVKM. The CDR3 loop is CASSRGPSRREPQHF. CDR3 DNA sequence: TGTGCCAGCAGCCGGGGACCCAGCAGGAGGGAGCCCCAGCATTTT.

This clone was recorded a few times. The J gene is TRBJ1-3, the V gene TRBV30, with unresolved D. Trimming shortened V by 0 bases and J by 14 bases, and 17 bases separated the two germline ends. This CDR3 has 13 residues. The germline V gene has CDR1 GTSNPN and CDR2 SVGIG (reference sequence). As DNA, the CDR3 is TGTGCCTGGAGTGTAGTTGACCGACCGCCGCTATATTTT. Translation: CAWSVVDRPPLYF.